This TCR beta chain was retrieved from a study of blood T cell repertoires in COVID-19. CDR3 size: 14 residues. Germline-derived CDR1 and CDR2 are SGHKS and YYEKEE (reference sequence). V was cut by 3 bases and J by 8 bases, with 14 bases left in between. Original processing notes: Estimated nucleated cell counts came from reference gene primer amplification. Measured with immunoSEQ multiplex PCR; TCRdb has only the in-frame clones, and not every one. The DNA was the basis for D and trimming; V, J and clone size are from that table. The sample gives hundreds of thousands of clones, about 87% of which show up once; roughly 2.1% is in the top ten. The Seattle patients, enrolled during active infection, were followed longitudinally.

This sequence originates from a woman aged 55 to 70 with COVID-19, enrolled during active disease. Sequenced sample: peripheral blood. This chain connects TRBV5-5 to TRBJ1-4; no definite D call. CDR3 nucleotides: TGTGCCAGCAGCTATTATAGCCCTAGGGAAAAACTGTTTTTT. Translated: CASSYYSPREKLFF.